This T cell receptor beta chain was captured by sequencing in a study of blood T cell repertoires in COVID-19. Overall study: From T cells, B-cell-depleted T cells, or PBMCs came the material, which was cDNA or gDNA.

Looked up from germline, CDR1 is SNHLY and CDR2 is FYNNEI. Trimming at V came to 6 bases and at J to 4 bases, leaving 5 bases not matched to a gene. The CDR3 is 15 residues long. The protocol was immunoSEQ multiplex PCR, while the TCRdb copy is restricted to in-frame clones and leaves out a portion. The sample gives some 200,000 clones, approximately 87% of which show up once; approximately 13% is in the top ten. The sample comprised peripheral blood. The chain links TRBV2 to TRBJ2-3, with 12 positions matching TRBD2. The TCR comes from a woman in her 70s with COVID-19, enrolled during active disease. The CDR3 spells CASRASGRAADTQYF. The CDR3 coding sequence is TGTGCCAGCAGGGCTAGCGGGAGGGCAGCAGATACGCAGTATTTT.